Listed below are T cell receptor beta chains from one sample, sequenced in a study of T cells after yellow fever vaccination. Each CDR3 protein is one row after TCRdb ran MiXCR on the 5' RACE reads. The table records around 530,000 distinct CDR3 sequences, about a sixth of them present only once. Sequenced material: PBMCs, taken 5 to 6 days after the first yellow fever vaccination. The receptors originated from a man aged 18 to 30 who received the YFV17D yellow fever vaccine. Both conserved end residues are part of each CDR3. D genes are given only for firm matches. Clone sizes are given selectively: once, few, many, or a class where the clone is expanded.

>TRBJ2-7|few|TRBV4-3|TRBD1
CASSPTGGGSYEQYF
TGCGCCAGCAGCCCGACAGGGGGCGGCTCCTACGAGCAGTACTTC
>TRBJ2-1|many|TRBV5-1|-
CASSLVQGKNEQFF
TGCGCCAGCAGCTTGGTACAGGGTAAAAATGAGCAGTTCTTC
>TRBJ2-1|-|TRBV15|-
CATSRERQDNEQFF
TGTGCCACCAGCAGAGAGAGGCAGGACAATGAGCAGTTCTTC
>TRBJ1-4|-|TRBV6-5|TRBD1
CASSYSKGGGEKLFF
TGTGCCAGCAGTTACTCGAAAGGGGGCGGTGAAAAACTGTTTTTT
>TRBJ2-5|few|TRBV4-1|-
CASSLTETVQETQYF
TGCGCCAGCAGCCTTACGGAAACAGTCCAAGAGACCCAGTACTTC
>TRBJ2-4|-|TRBV9|-
CASSERVAAPIFSQYF
TGTGCCAGCAGCGAGAGGGTGGCAGCGCCGATTTTTAGCCAGTACTTC
>TRBJ2-1|few|TRBV7-2|TRBD2
CASSLVPAGEGNEQFF
TGTGCCAGCAGCTTAGTTCCAGCGGGGGAGGGGAATGAGCAGTTCTTC
>TRBJ1-2|few|TRBV18|TRBD1
CASSGDRDYGYTF
TGTGCCAGCTCAGGGGACAGGGACTATGGCTACACCTTC
>TRBJ2-1|few|TRBV19|TRBD2
CASTPKGDYGRNEQFF
TGTGCCAGTACCCCAAAAGGGGACTATGGGAGGAATGAGCAGTTCTTC
>TRBJ2-5|-|TRBV29-1|-
CSVVGGTQYF
TGCAGCGTTGTGGGGGGGACCCAGTACTTC
>TRBJ2-3|-|TRBV5-6|-
CASSRSLGYRIDTQYF
TGTGCCAGCAGCCGGAGCCTCGGCTATCGCATTGATACGCAGTATTTT
>TRBJ1-1|few|TRBV9|TRBD1
CASSVGTGGRTEAFF
TGTGCCAGCAGCGTAGGAACAGGGGGCCGAACTGAAGCTTTCTTT
>TRBJ2-3|few|TRBV5-1|TRBD2
CASSLVAGGIDTQYF
TGCGCCAGCAGCTTGGTGGCGGGGGGTATAGATACGCAGTATTTT
>TRBJ1-1|-|TRBV27|-
CASSFRGLGEAFF
TGTGCCAGCAGTTTTCGGGGATTGGGCGAAGCTTTCTTT
>TRBJ2-1|-|TRBV7-2|-
CASSLAVDRTGNEQFF
TGTGCCAGCAGCTTAGCGGTCGACCGGACCGGAAATGAGCAGTTCTTC
>TRBJ2-2|few|TRBV12-3/TRBV12-4|TRBD2
CASSLGLAWTGELFF
TGTGCCAGCAGTTTAGGACTAGCGTGGACCGGGGAGCTGTTTTTT
>TRBJ2-1|few|TRBV7-9|-
CASSLGFGENEQFF
TGTGCCAGCAGCTTAGGGTTCGGGGAAAATGAGCAGTTCTTC
>TRBJ2-3|-|TRBV28|-
CASKRGSSTDTQYF
TGTGCCAGCAAAAGGGGATCCTCCACAGATACGCAGTATTTT
>TRBJ2-5|-|TRBV20-1|-
CSARGGYKETQYF
TGCAGTGCTAGAGGAGGTTATAAGGAGACCCAGTACTTC
>TRBJ1-2|-|TRBV7-8|-
CASSLVFGKGYTF
TGTGCCAGCAGCTTAGTTTTCGGCAAGGGCTACACCTTC
>TRBJ1-1|few|TRBV11-2|TRBD1
CASSAGGVYTEAFF
TGTGCCAGCAGCGCAGGGGGTGTGTACACTGAAGCTTTCTTT
>TRBJ2-2|-|TRBV19|TRBD1
CASSIQETGGNTGELFF
TGTGCCAGTAGTATACAGGAGACAGGGGGCAACACCGGGGAGCTGTTTTTT
>TRBJ1-1|few|TRBV27|-
CASSPREVITEAFF
TGTGCCAGCAGTCCCAGGGAAGTAATCACTGAAGCTTTCTTT
>TRBJ1-2|-|TRBV15|TRBD1
CATREQGDSYTF
TGTGCCACCAGAGAACAGGGGGATAGCTACACCTTC
>TRBJ2-2|few|TRBV5-1|-
CASSLVGDRNTGELFF
TGCGCCAGCAGCTTGGTGGGAGACAGGAACACCGGGGAGCTGTTTTTT
>TRBJ2-1|-|TRBV20-1|-
CSASGGHGNEQFF
TGCAGTGCTAGCGGGGGGCATGGAAATGAGCAGTTCTTC
>TRBJ2-1|few|TRBV7-2|TRBD1
CASSYDRAQFF
TGTGCCAGCAGCTACGACAGGGCGCAGTTCTTC
>TRBJ1-4|few|TRBV6-1|-
CASSSMTTNEKLFF
TGTGCCAGCAGCTCAATGACAACTAATGAAAAACTGTTTTTT
>TRBJ2-2|few|TRBV6-6|-
CASSWQTGELFF
TGTGCCAGCAGTTGGCAGACCGGGGAGCTGTTTTTT
>TRBJ2-5|few|TRBV4-1|TRBD1
CASSLRQGGSQETQYF
TGCGCCAGCAGCCTGCGACAGGGGGGGTCCCAAGAGACCCAGTACTTC
>TRBJ1-2|-|TRBV7-2|-
CASSVDLGYGYTF
TGTGCCAGCAGTGTAGACCTCGGCTATGGCTACACCTTC
>TRBJ2-5|-|TRBV5-6|-
CASSPDRSGETQYF
TGTGCCAGCAGCCCCGACAGGAGCGGTGAGACCCAGTACTTC
>TRBJ1-2|few|TRBV14|-
CASSQRLTMTGLLSYGYTF
TGTGCCAGCAGCCAACGCTTAACAATGACAGGCCTCCTCTCCTATGGCTACACCTTC
>TRBJ1-2|-|TRBV6-2/TRBV6-3|-
CASTFTLGGLTYGYTF
TGTGCCAGCACCTTTACCTTGGGCGGATTGACCTATGGCTACACCTTC
>TRBJ1-1|-|TRBV25-1|-
CASSRRQGHTEAFF
TGTGCCAGCAGTCGGAGGCAGGGCCACACTGAAGCTTTCTTT